This T cell receptor (beta chain) was identified in a study of cytomegalovirus exposure and HLA in healthy donors. Study findings and constraints: A later analysis showed HLA-associated TCR beta chains outstripping equally common others in clonal expansion. TCR beta V segments were, for the most part, productive about 87% or about 30% of the time in an earlier analysis.

Details on this clone: Antigen specificity is unknown.

The PCR contained 60 Vbeta and 13 Jbeta primers. Profiling relied on immunoSEQ multiplex PCR, and the TCRdb table lists in-frame clones only, not all of them. The repertoire holds approximately 290,000 clones, with 80% as singletons. The germline gives CDR1 SGHRS, CDR2 YFSETQ. The CDR3 length is 17 residues. Trimming took 1 base from V and 8 from J; bases not matched to a gene: 14. The rearrangement links TRBV5-1 to TRBJ2-1, with TRBD2 identical over 8 bases. The TCR sequence derives from a girl aged 2 to 10 in good health and CMV-seronegative. Material: PBMCs. The CDR3 loop is CASSLFTIAGRGDEQFF. DNA for the CDR3: TGCGCCAGCAGCTTGTTTACTATAGCGGGGAGGGGGGATGAGCAGTTCTTC.